Here is one TCR beta chain with its context. This CDR3 is built from 17 residues. Germline assignment: CDR1 SGHKS and CDR2 YYEKEE (reference sequence). Trimming took off 0 bases at V and 3 bases at J, with 15 bases between the two ends. The data were obtained in a study of T cells after somatic rescue of genetic block. Only in-frame clones appear in the TCRdb table, and some are missing; sequencing was by immunoSEQ multiplex PCR. The sample has about 63,000 clones, about 90% seen once; the top ten hold around 3%. V usage is TRBV5-5 and J usage is TRBJ2-2, with D possibly being TRBD2 (6 bases). The TCR comes from a man between 40 and 49 years old. Sequences were obtained from peripheral blood mononuclear cells (PBMCs). CDR3 region: CASSLVDPGGDTGELFF. CDR3 DNA sequence: TGTGCCAGCAGCTTGGTCGACCCCGGAGGGGACACCGGGGAGCTGTTTTTT.